The T cell receptor (beta chain) described here comes from a study of control samples from healthy donors and cancer patients. Clones were sequenced by immunoSEQ multiplex PCR, and TCRdb holds only the in-frame ones, with some missing. This table holds around 100,000 clones, roughly 91% found once. The V gene lost 4 bases and the J gene lost 11 bases, with 12 bases spanning the gap. The CDR3 spans 13 residues. CDR1 is LGHDT, CDR2 YNNKEL, per germline (reference sequence). Sequencing used PBMCs. The rearrangement links TRBV3-1 (or the pseudogene TRBV3-2) to TRBJ1-6; D ambiguous. This receptor was identified in a man between 60 and 75 years old with lung cancer. The CDR3 region is CASSPREFAPLHF. CDR3 bases: TGTGCCAGCAGCCCCCGGGAGTTTGCACCCCTCCACTTT.